This T cell receptor beta chain was retrieved from a study of shared clonotypes between healthy human individuals. Study details: A donor's plate count was three for CD4 naive and three for CD4 memory; CD8 naive had two and CD8 memory one.

Whole-study results and caveats: Naive subsets typically showed greater estimated richness than memory subsets.

Selected positively for CCR7 and CD45RO-negative, naive CD8 cells excluded terminally differentiated effector memory CD45RA+ cells. Those who donated were healthy HIV-negative adults, with no recent acute infections or vaccinations reported. The donor cohort consisted entirely of Caucasian adults residing in Nashville, Tennessee. This clone occurred once. Its cognate antigen is unknown. V dropped 4 bases and J dropped 2 bases, with 15 bases sitting between them. The germline V gene encodes CDR1 SGHNT and CDR2 YYREEE (reference sequence). The CDR3 totals 15 residues. Clones were sequenced by immunoSEQ multiplex PCR, and TCRdb holds only the in-frame ones, with some missing. The sample lists some 2.1 million clones; about 94% were seen once.

The sequence came from a man between 18 and 35 years old in good health. The sequenced sample was naive CD8+ T cells sorted from blood. The V gene is TRBV5-4, the J gene TRBJ1-2; D remains unclear. DNA for the CDR3: TGTGCCAGCAGCCCTGGCTGGGCGGCGAACTATGGCTACACCTTC. The encoded protein is CASSPGWAANYGYTF.